The rows below give T cell receptor beta chains drawn from one sample of a study of T-cell reconstitution after alpha-beta-depleted transplantation in children. Each CDR3 protein gets one entry after TCRdb re-called the PCR reads with MiXCR. Seen here are 200,000 to 250,000 distinct CDR3 sequences, roughly 11% observed once, and the top ten hold under 30%. The sequencing used PBMCs, collected before TCRalphabeta/CD19-depleted stem cell transplant. These receptors were taken from a child younger than two with acute myeloid leukemia, due to receive a stem cell transplant. Both conserved end residues are part of each CDR3. The D gene is left open where the match is weak.

CDR3 protein	V gene	D gene	CDR3 length
CASSGKGAATNEQFF	TRBV2	.	15
CASSPGLAGYEQYF	TRBV5-1	TRBD2	14
CASSRLARYNEQFF	TRBV7-9	TRBD2	14
CASSFQPLNRDEQFF	TRBV5-6	.	15
CASSLFRGGGYTF	TRBV27	.	13
CASTPRFHYEQYF	TRBV28	.	13
CASSSWMSSYEQYF	TRBV7-9	.	14
CSGILYQENYGYTF	TRBV29-1	.	14
CSPTTSGSTDTQYF	TRBV20-1	TRBD2	14
CATSDEGDTQYF	TRBV24-1	.	12
CASSLVSGYNEQFF	TRBV12-3/TRBV12-4	.	14
CASSSLGLAGDGARQYF	TRBV27	TRBD2	17
CASSEPPLPTQYF	TRBV25-1	.	13
CASSGLNEQFF	TRBV11-2	.	11
CASSPAFGLAGDNEQFF	TRBV18	TRBD2	17
CASRGQGVSYNEQFF	TRBV2	TRBD1	15
CASRLGQGAFLDTQYF	TRBV28	TRBD1	16
CTSSADRGRAGELFF	TRBV2	TRBD1	15
CSAQPARGPYSNQPQHF	TRBV20-1	.	17
CASSQFGANEQFF	TRBV4-3	.	13
CASSLYAGGDTRSSTDTQYF	TRBV27	.	20
CSASAGGFEKLFF	TRBV20-1	.	13
CASSGHSEGAPQYF	TRBV18	TRBD1	14
CASSFHPGGTTQYF	TRBV12-3/TRBV12-4	TRBD2	14
CASSSSGRAYEQYF	TRBV7-2	TRBD2	14